The next 3 T cell receptor beta chains were all read from a single sample in a study of CD8+ T cells in alopecia areata. Extraction and reverse transcription of RNA yielded cDNA as the sequencing template. Assay used: immunoSEQ multiplex PCR; TCRdb lists only in-frame clones, some missing. Of some 19,000 clones listed, around three fifths are singletons. Peripheral blood samples and lesional scalp punch biopsies were obtained from alopecia areata patients. The sample here was skin, taken at week 0. The source is a human donor with alopecia areata.

This clone was seen more than once but under ten times. The genes are TRBV10-3 and TRBJ1-5, with D perhaps matching TRBD1 (6 bases). Deletions cut 10 bases from V and 0 bases from J, with 25 bases between. Germline V gene data show CDR1 as ENHRY and CDR2 as SYGVKD. The CDR3 is 18 amino acids. The CDR3 DNA is TGTGCCACAGGAGATCAGGTCGCAGGGGATTATAGCAATCAGCCCCAGCATTTT. Translating gives CATGDQVAGDYSNQPQHF.

V is TRBV5-6 and J is TRBJ1-5; D is ambiguous. CDR1 and CDR2 from the germline V gene are SGHDT and YYEEEE. V was cut by 0 bases and J by 8 bases, with 9 bases left in between. CDR3 size: 13 residues. The CDR3 DNA sequence: TGTGCCAGCAGCTTGGGACCCGAAAAGCCCCAGCATTTT. Its translation is CASSLGPEKPQHF.

This clone was recorded once. The DNA for the CDR3 is TGTGCCAGCAGAGAAGGACGGACCGCTGAAGCTTTCTTT. It specifies CASREGRTAEAFF. The chain links TRBV7-9 to TRBJ1-1; no definite D call. Germline lookup yields CDR1 SEHNR and CDR2 FQNEAQ (reference sequence). This CDR3 has 13 residues. V shed 6 bases and J shed 6 bases, with 14 bases lying between them.